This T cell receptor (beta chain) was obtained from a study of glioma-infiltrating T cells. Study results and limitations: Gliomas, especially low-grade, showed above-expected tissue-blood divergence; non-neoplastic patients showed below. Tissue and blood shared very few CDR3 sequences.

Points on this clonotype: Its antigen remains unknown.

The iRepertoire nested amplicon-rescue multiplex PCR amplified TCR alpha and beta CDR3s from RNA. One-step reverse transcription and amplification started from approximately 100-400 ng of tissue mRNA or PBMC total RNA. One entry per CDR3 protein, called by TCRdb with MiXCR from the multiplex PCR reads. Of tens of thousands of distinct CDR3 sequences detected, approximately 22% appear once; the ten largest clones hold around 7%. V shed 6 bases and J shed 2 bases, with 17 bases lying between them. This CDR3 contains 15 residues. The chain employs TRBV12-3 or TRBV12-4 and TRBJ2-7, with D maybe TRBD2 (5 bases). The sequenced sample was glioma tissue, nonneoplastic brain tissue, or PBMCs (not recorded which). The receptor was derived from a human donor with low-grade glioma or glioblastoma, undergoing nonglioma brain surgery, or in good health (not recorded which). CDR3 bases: TGTGCCAGCAGCCCAGGCCGGGGATGGCCCTACGAGCAGTACTTC. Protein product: CASSPGRGWPYEQYF.